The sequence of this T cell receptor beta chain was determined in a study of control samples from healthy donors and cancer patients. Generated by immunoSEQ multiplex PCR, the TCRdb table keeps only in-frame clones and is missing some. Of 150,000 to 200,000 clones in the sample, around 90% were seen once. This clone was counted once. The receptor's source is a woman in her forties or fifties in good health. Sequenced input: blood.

CDR3 sequence reads: CASSHPGTGGFDEQFF. CDR3 nucleotides: TGTGCCAGCAGTCACCCCGGGACAGGGGGTTTCGATGAGCAGTTCTTC. The chain employs TRBV27 and TRBJ2-1; TRBD1 aligns across 11 bases. The CDR3 length is 16 residues. In germline, CDR1 is MNHEY, CDR2 SMNVEV (reference sequence). The junction had 11 bases not matched to a gene; V was cut back by 5 bases and J by 8 bases.